These T cell receptor beta chains were read from a single sample in a study of shared clonotypes between healthy human individuals. The data were produced by immunoSEQ multiplex PCR, yet TCRdb's version contains in-frame clones alone and is incomplete. Of some 2,000,000 clones listed, approximately 95% are singletons. The sequenced sample consisted of naive CD4+ T cells sorted from blood. These receptors were collected from a man between 18 and 35 years old in good health. Both conserved end residues are part of each CDR3. Fields, in order: V gene, clone size, CDR3 protein. Some rows have no size entry. The others give once, few or many, or a class for an expanded clone.

V: TRBV5-1; size: -; CDR3: CASSLAGLATNEQYF
V: TRBV18; size: many; CDR3: CASSSLPTGELFF
V: TRBV7-9; size: -; CDR3: CASSSVFDREHQYF
V: TRBV5-1; size: -; CDR3: CASGGGTGSTDTQYF
V: TRBV6-1; size: -; CDR3: CASHYEQYF
V: TRBV30; size: -; CDR3: CAWSTGENNSPLHF
V: TRBV18; size: -; CDR3: CASSPLDRLEQYF
V: TRBV7-2; size: -; CDR3: CASSLEYEQFF
V: TRBV5-4; size: -; CDR3: CASSFALSNYGYTF
V: TRBV29-1; size: -; CDR3: CSVVLAPAYEQYF
V: TRBV4-1; size: -; CDR3: CASRSPGQGRTEAFF
V: TRBV11-2; size: -; CDR3: CASSLDLGTGDYEQYF
V: TRBV11-2; size: -; CDR3: CATGLRDIQYF
V: TRBV4-1; size: -; CDR3: CASKIMGSGYGYTF
V: TRBV5-4; size: -; CDR3: CASSRQLGLTEAFF
V: TRBV27; size: once; CDR3: CASTTSWTDNYGYTF
V: TRBV5-1; size: -; CDR3: CASSLGGDQPQHF
V: TRBV6-6; size: once; CDR3: CASSPLGQPQHF
V: TRBV12-2; size: -; CDR3: CASRLNKTSGSYNEQFF
V: TRBV11-2; size: -; CDR3: CASRRTSNEQFF
V: TRBV12-5; size: many; CDR3: CASGLARDIGGPQHF
V: TRBV7-8; size: -; CDR3: CASSPPETSGRSTGELFF
V: TRBV2; size: -; CDR3: CASSPDGEYTQYF
V: TRBV6-5; size: -; CDR3: CASSYTDRTDTQYF
V: TRBV5-1; size: -; CDR3: CASSSGTLYGYTF
V: TRBV7-9; size: -; CDR3: CASSPAGGPDTQYF